This T cell receptor (beta chain) is from a study of OX40 agonist ivuxolimab in advanced cancers. Study-wide context: Dose-escalation subjects each had hepatocellular carcinoma, melanoma, renal cell or head and neck cancer. Study results and limitations: The study found among the lowest clonal expansion in partial responders at 0.1-3.0 mg/kg. Antigens targeted by the expanded peripheral T cells were not determined.

Notes on this clone: Its antigen is as yet unknown.

The table came from immunoSEQ multiplex PCR; TCRdb's copy has only in-frame clones and leaves some out. The data hold 40,000 to 50,000 clones, with 88% observed a single time. V was pared by 0 bases and J by 11 bases, with 13 bases between. CDR3 length equals 13 residues. Germline V gene sequence: CDR1 SGHAT, CDR2 FQNNGV. Sequencing was performed on CD4+ or CD8+ T cells sorted from blood, taken in a trial of the OX40 agonist ivuxolimab. The rearrangement links TRBV11-2 to TRBJ1-1; D call uncertain. The origin of this receptor is an adult with an advanced solid tumor such as melanoma, head and neck, liver or kidney cancer. The CDR3 is CASSLDGGLGAFF. The CDR3 DNA is TGTGCCAGCAGCTTAGATGGAGGGTTAGGTGCTTTCTTT.